This TCR beta chain derives from a study of T cell responses to AZD1222 COVID-19 vaccine. The CDR3 loop spans 19 amino acids. The V segment lost 4 bases and the J segment 1 base; nucleotides outside the gene matches: 14. Per germline, CDR1 MNHEY and CDR2 SMNVEV (reference sequence). The repertoire was sequenced with immunoSEQ multiplex PCR; TCRdb's copy has only in-frame clones and lacks some. The data contain 25,000 or so clones, 92% of them singletons. Investigators merged groups given second doses at roughly 4 or roughly 12 weeks. The TCR was taken from an adult who received the AZD1222 COVID-19 vaccine. The chain couples TRBV27 to TRBJ2-1; 9 nucleotides align to TRBD1. The material sequenced was peripheral blood, taken 28 days after the second AZD1222 dose. The CDR3 nucleotides read TGTGCCAGCAGTTCGAGTGCCGGGACAGGGTTTAGTTCCTACAATGAGCAGTTCTTC. Amino acid sequence: CASSSSAGTGFSSYNEQFF.